This TCR beta chain is from a study of OX40 agonist ivuxolimab in advanced cancers. Study context: Patients received intravenous ivuxolimab every 2 weeks at 0.01 to 10 mg/kg. Mean age approximately 66 years, range about 23 to 80; around 80% male. Dose-escalation patients were diagnosed with hepatocellular carcinoma, melanoma, renal cell cancer or head and neck cancer.

The V end was cut by 6 bases, the J end by 0 bases, with 11 bases between. This CDR3 is built from 15 residues. Germline CDR1 reads LNHNV; CDR2 reads YYDKDF (reference sequence). Patients with autoimmune history or systemic immunosuppression were excluded. Some clones are missing from TCRdb's copy, which holds only in-frame ones; the method was immunoSEQ multiplex PCR. The sample shows about 68,000 clones, under 90% of them seen only once. Sequencing was performed on CD4+ or CD8+ T cells sorted from blood, taken in a trial of the OX40 agonist ivuxolimab. The clonotype comes from an adult with an advanced solid tumor such as melanoma, head and neck, liver or kidney cancer. This sequence joins TRBV15 and TRBJ2-2; TRBD1 or TRBD2 may be the D gene (6 bases each). CDR3 nucleotide sequence: TGTGCCACCAGAGGGGGGCTAGCGAACACCGGGGAGCTGTTTTTT. Its translation: CATRGGLANTGELFF.